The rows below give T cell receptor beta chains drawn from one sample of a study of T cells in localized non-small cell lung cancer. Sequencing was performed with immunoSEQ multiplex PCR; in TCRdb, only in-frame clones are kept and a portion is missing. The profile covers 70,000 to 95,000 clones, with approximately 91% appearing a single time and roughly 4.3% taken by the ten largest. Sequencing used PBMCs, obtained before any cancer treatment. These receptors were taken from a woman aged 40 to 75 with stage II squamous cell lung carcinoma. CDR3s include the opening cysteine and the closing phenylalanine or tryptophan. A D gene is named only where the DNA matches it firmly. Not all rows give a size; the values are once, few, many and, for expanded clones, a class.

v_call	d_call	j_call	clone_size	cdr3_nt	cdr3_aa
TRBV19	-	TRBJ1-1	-	TGTGCCAGTAGTCGAACTGAAGCTTTCTTT	CASSRTEAFF
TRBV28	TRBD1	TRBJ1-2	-	TGTGCCAGCAGTCCTTATAGGGACAGGGGGTCTGGCTACACCTTC	CASSPYRDRGSGYTF
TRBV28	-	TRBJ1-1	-	TGTGCCAGCAGCCCGATGGGGTTGGGCACTGAAGCTTTCTTT	CASSPMGLGTEAFF
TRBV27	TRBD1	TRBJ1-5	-	TGTGCCAGCAAACCCCGGGGGACAGGGTGGCAGCCCCAGCATTTT	CASKPRGTGWQPQHF
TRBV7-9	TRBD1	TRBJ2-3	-	TGTGCCAGCAGCTTAGTTGGCGCCGGACAGGGGAAAACAGATACGCAGTATTTT	CASSLVGAGQGKTDTQYF
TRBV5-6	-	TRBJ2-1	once	TGTGCCAGCACCTCGCCCGGGACTGTTTCGTACAATGAGCAGTTCTTC	CASTSPGTVSYNEQFF
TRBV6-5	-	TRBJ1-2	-	TGTGCCAGCAGGGAGAACCCCTATGGCTACACCTTC	CASRENPYGYTF
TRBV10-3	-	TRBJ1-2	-	TGTGCCATCAGTGTAGACCCACGAAGCTATGGCTACACCTTC	CAISVDPRSYGYTF
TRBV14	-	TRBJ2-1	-	TGTGCCAGCAGCCAAGTAGGGTTCCGCTCCTACAATGAGCAGTTCTTC	CASSQVGFRSYNEQFF
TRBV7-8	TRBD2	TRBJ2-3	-	TGTGCCAGCAGCCCCCCTCGGCGCGGGAGGGTTGAGACGCAGTATTTT	CASSPPRRGRVETQYF
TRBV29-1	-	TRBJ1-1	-	TGCAGCGTCGTGCAGGGTAACACTGAAGCTTTCTTT	CSVVQGNTEAFF
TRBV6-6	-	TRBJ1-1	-	TGTGCCAGCAGTTCGGACAGCAAGAACACTGAAGCTTTCTTT	CASSSDSKNTEAFF
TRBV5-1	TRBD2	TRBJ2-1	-	TGCGCCAGCAGCTTGGATACTAGCGGGGTTTACAATGAGCAGTTCTTC	CASSLDTSGVYNEQFF
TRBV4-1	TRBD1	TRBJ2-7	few	TGCGCCAGCAGCCAACCGGGACAGGGGGCTTACGAGCAGTACTTC	CASSQPGQGAYEQYF
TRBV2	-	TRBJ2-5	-	TGTGCCAGCAGTGCGGCCCAAGAGACCCAGTACTTC	CASSAAQETQYF
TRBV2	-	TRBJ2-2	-	TGTGCCAGCAGTCCCCGGACCTCGAGTCCGGGGGAGCTGTTTTTT	CASSPRTSSPGELFF
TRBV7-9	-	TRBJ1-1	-	TGTGCCAGCAGCGACAGGTGGAACACTGAAGCTTTCTTT	CASSDRWNTEAFF
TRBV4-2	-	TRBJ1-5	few	TGTGCCAGCAGCCAAGAGCAGGGTAGCAATCAGCCCCAGCATTTT	CASSQEQGSNQPQHF
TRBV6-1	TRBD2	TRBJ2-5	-	TGTGCCAGCACCGGGGGGGGGTATGTAAAGACCCAGTACTTC	CASTGGGYVKTQYF
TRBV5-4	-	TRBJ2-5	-	TGTGCCAGCAGCTTGGCTGTAGCCTCCCAAGAGACCCAGTACTTC	CASSLAVASQETQYF
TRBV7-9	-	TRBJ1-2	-	TGTGCCAGCAGACCTCCGGGACATCGACGAGATGGCTACACCTTC	CASRPPGHRRDGYTF
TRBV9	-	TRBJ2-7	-	TGTGCCAGCAGTACCGGTTCTTACGAGCAGTACTTC	CASSTGSYEQYF
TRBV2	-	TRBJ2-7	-	TGTGCCAGCCACCGGGGAAAGGGGCCTACCTACGAGCAGTACTTC	CASHRGKGPTYEQYF
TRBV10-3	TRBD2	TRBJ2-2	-	TGTGCCATCAGTGAGGGACTAGCGTTCACCGGGGAGCTGTTTTTT	CAISEGLAFTGELFF
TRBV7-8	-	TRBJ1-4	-	TGTGCCAGCAGCCTCCTACACGTAACTAATGAAAAACTGTTTTTT	CASSLLHVTNEKLFF
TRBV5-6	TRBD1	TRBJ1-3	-	TGTGCCAGCAGCCCCGCCGACAGGGGGGGATTT	CASSPADRGGF
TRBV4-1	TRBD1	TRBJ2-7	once	TGCGCCAGCAGCCAAGGGGACAGGGTGGTCTACGAGCAGTACTTC	CASSQGDRVVYEQYF
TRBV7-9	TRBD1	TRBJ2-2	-	TGTGCCAGCAGCTTAGAACAGGGGGCGCGAGGGGAGCTGTTTTTT	CASSLEQGARGELFF
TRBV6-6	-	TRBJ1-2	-	TGTGCCAGCAGGGAGAACCCCTATGGCTACACCTTC	CASRENPYGYTF
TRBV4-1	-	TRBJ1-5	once	TGCGCCAGCAGCCGGCCCAATCAGGATCAGCCCCAGCATTTT	CASSRPNQDQPQHF
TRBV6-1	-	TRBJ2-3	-	TGTGCCAGCAGTGACTCGACAGGCACAGATACGCAGTATTTT	CASSDSTGTDTQYF
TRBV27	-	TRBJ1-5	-	TGTGCCAGCAGCGACAGGCCCGTAAGGCAGCCCCAGCATTTT	CASSDRPVRQPQHF
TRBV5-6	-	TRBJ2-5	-	TGTGCCAGCAGCTTGGTTAACAGTCAAGAGACCCAGTACTTC	CASSLVNSQETQYF
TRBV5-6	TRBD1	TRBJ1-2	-	TGTGCCAGCAGCATGGACAGGCGTTTTAACTATGGCTACACCTTC	CASSMDRRFNYGYTF
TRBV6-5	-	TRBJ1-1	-	TGTGCCAGCAGCCGCGACACTGAAGCTTTCTTT	CASSRDTEAFF
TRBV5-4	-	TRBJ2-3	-	TGTGCCAGCAGCTCGCGGGACAGCCACACAGATACGCAGTATTTT	CASSSRDSHTDTQYF
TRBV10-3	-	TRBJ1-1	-	TGTGCCACGGGCTCAGGCGGAATGAACACTGAAGCTTTCTTT	CATGSGGMNTEAFF
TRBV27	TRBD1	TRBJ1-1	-	TGTGCCAGCAGTTGGCGGGACAGGGCCACTGAAGCTTTCTTT	CASSWRDRATEAFF
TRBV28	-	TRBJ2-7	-	TGTGCCAGCAGTTCTGACGGGAAATACGAGCAGTACTTC	CASSSDGKYEQYF
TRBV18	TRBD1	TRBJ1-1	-	TGTGCCAGCTCCCAGGGACAGGGGGCTACTGAAGCTTTCTTT	CASSQGQGATEAFF